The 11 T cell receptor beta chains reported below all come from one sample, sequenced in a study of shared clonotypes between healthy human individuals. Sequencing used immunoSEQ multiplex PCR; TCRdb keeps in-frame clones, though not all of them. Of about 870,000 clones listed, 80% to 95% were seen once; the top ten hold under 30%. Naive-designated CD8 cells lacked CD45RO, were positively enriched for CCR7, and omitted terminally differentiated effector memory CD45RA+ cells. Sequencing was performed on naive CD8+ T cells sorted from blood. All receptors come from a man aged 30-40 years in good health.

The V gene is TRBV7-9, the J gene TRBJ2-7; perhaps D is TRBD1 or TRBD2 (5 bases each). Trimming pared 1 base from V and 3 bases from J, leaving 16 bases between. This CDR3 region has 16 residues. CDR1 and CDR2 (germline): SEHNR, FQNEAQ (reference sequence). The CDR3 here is CASSLDAGRGRYEQYF. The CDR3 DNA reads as TGTGCCAGCAGCTTAGATGCTGGACGGGGCCGCTACGAGCAGTACTTC.

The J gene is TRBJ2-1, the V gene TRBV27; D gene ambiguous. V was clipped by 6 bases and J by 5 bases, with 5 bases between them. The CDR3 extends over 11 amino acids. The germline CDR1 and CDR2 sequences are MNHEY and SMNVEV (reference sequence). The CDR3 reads CASSRDNEQFF. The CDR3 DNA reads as TGTGCCAGCAGCCGAGACAATGAGCAGTTCTTC.

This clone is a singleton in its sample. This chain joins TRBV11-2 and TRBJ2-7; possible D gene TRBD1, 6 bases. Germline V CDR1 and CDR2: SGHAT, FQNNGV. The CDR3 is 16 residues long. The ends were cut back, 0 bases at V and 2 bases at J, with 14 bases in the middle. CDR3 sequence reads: CASSLDMGARAYEQYF. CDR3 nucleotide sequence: TGTGCCAGCAGCTTAGATATGGGGGCGCGAGCCTACGAGCAGTACTTC.

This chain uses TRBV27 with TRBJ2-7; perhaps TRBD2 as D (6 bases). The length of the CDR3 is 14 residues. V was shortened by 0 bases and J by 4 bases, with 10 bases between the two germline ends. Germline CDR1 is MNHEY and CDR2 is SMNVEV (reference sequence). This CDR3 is CASSLSEGGYEQYF. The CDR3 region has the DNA TGTGCCAGCAGTTTATCGGAGGGCGGGTACGAGCAGTACTTC.

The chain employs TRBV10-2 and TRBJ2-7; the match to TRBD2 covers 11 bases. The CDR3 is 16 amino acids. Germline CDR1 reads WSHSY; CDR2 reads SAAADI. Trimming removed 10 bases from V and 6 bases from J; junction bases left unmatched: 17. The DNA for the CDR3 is TGCGCCACCGATCATAGCGGGAGGGCCATGGCGAGCGAGCAGTACTTC. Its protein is CATDHSGRAMASEQYF.

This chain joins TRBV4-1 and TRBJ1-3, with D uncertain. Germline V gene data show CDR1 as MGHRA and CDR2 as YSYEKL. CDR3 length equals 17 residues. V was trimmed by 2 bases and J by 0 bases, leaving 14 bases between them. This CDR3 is CASSQSPGWGSGNTIYF. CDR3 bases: TGCGCCAGCAGCCAATCTCCCGGTTGGGGCTCTGGAAACACCATATATTTT.

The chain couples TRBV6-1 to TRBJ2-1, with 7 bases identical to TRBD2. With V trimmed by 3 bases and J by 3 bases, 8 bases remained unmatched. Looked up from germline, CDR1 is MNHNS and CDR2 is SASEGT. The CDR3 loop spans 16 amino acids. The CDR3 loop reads CASSDFGAGLYNEQFF. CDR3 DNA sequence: TGTGCCAGCAGTGATTTTGGAGCGGGACTCTACAATGAGCAGTTCTTC.

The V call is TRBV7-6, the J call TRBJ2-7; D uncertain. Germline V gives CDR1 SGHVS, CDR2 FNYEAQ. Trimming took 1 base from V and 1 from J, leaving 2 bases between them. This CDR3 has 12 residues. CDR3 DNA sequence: TGTGCCAGCAGCTTAGGGTCCTACGAGCAGTACTTC. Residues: CASSLGSYEQYF.

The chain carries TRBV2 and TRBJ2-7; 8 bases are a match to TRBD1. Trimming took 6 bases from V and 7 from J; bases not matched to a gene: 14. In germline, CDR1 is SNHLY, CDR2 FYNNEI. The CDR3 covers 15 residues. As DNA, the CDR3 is TGTGCCAGCAGCGCTTTGGGGGACAGGCCGAAAGAGCAGTACTTC. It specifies CASSALGDRPKEQYF. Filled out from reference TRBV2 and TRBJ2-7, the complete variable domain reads EPEVTQTPSHQVTQMGQEVILRCVPISNHLYFYWYRQILGQKVEFLVSFYNNEISEKSEIFDDQFSVERPDGSNFTLKIRSTKLEDSAMYFCASSALGDRPKEQYFGPGTRLTVT.

The CDR3 DNA reads TGTGCCAGCAGTCCCAGGGACAGGGGGAGCTACGAGCAGTACTTC. Its protein product is CASSPRDRGSYEQYF. The chain has TRBV6-1 and TRBJ2-7; 11 positions match TRBD1. Germline V gene data show CDR1 as MNHNS and CDR2 as SASEGT. The CDR3 extends over 15 amino acids. Unmatched junction bases numbered 6, after V lost 5 bases and J lost 3 bases.

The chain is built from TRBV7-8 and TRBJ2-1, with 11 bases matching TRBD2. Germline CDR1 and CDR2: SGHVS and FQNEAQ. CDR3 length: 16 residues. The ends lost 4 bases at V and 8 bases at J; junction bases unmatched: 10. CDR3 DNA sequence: TGTGCCAGCAGCTATGTCCTAGCGGGAGGAATGGATGAGCAGTTCTTC. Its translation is CASSYVLAGGMDEQFF. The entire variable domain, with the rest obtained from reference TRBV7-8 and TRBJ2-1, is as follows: GAGVSQSPRYKVAKRGQDVALRCDPISGHVSLFWYQQALGQGPEFLTYFQNEAQLDKSGLPSDRFFAERPEGSVSTLKIQRTQQEDSAVYLCASSYVLAGGMDEQFFGPGTRLTVL.